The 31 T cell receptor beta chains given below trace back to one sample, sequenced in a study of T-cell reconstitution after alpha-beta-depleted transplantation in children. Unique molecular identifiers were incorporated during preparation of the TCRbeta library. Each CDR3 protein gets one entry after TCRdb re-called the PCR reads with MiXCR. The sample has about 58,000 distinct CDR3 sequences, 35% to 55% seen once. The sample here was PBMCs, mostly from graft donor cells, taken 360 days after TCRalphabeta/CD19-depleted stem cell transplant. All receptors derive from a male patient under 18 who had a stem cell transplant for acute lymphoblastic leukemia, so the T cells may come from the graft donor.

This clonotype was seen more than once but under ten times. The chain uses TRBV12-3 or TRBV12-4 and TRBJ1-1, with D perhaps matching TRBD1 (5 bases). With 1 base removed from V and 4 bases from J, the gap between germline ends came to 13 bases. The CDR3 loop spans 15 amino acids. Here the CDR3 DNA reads TGTGCCAGCAGTTTAGGTGGGGTGAGGGGCACTGAAGCTTTCTTT. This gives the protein CASSLGGVRGTEAFF.

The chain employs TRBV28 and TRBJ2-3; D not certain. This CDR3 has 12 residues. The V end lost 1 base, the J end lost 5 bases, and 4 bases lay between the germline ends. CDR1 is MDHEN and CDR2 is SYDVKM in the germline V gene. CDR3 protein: CASSLLGDTQYF. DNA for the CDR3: TGTGCCAGCAGTTTATTGGGAGATACGCAGTATTTT.

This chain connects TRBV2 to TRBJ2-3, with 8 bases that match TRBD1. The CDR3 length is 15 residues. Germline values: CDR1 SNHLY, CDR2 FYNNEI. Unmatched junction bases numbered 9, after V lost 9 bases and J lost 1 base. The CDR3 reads CARTKSGQGTDTQYF. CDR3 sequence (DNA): TGTGCCAGGACTAAGTCGGGACAGGGCACAGATACGCAGTATTTT.

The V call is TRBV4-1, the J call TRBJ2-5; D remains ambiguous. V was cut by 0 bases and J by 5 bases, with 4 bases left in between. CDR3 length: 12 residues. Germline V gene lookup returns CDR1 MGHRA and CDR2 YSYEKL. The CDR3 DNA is TGCGCCAGCAGCCAAGATTGGGAGACCCAGTACTTC. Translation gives CASSQDWETQYF.

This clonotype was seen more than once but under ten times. The CDR3 sequence is CASLSWGTSGSHEQFF. The CDR3 DNA reads TGTGCCAGCCTCTCCTGGGGGACTAGCGGGAGCCATGAGCAGTTCTTC. The J gene is TRBJ2-1, the V gene TRBV12-3 or TRBV12-4; 14 nucleotides line up with TRBD2. V gave up 8 bases and J gave up 8 bases; unmatched junction bases: 11. CDR3 length equals 16 residues.

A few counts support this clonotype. The CDR3 bases are TGTGCCAGCAGCCCTCGGGAAGCCCGCACAGATACGCAGTATTTT. Its protein is CASSPREARTDTQYF. This sequence joins TRBV3-1 and TRBJ2-3; TRBD2 might be the D (5 bases). The germline gives CDR1 LGHDT, CDR2 YNNKEL (reference sequence). The CDR3 sequence is 15 residues long. Trimming left V 4 bases short and J 1 base short, with 12 bases between.

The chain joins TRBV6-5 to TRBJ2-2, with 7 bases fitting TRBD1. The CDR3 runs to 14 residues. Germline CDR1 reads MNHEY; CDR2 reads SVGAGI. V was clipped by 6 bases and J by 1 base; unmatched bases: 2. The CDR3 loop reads CASRYRGNTGELFF. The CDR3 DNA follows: TGTGCCAGCAGATACAGGGGGAACACCGGGGAGCTGTTTTTT.

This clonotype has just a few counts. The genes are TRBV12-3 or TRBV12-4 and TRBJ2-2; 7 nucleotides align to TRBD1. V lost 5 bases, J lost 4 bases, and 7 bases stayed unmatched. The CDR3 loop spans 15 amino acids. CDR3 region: CASSRPQGSTGELFF. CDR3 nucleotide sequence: TGTGCCAGCAGTCGTCCACAGGGGAGCACCGGGGAGCTGTTTTTT.

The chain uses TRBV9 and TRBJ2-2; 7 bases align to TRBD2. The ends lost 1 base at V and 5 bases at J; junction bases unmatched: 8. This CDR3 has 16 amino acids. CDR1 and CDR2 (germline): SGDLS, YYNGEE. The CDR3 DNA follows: TGTGCCAGCAGCGTAAGGGAGGGTAGCGCTACCGGGGAGCTGTTTTTT. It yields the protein CASSVREGSATGELFF.

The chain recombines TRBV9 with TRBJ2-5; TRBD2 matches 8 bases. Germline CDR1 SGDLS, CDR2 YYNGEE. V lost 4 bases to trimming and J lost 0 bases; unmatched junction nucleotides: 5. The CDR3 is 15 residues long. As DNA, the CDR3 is TGTGCCAGCAGCTGGACTAGCAGTTACCAAGAGACCCAGTACTTC. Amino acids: CASSWTSSYQETQYF. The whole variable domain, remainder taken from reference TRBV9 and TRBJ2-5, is DSGVTQTPKHLITATGQRVTLRCSPRSGDLSVYWYQQSLDQGLQFLIQYYNGEERAKGNILERFSAQQFPDLHSELNLSSLELGDSALYFCASSWTSSYQETQYFGPGTRLLVL.

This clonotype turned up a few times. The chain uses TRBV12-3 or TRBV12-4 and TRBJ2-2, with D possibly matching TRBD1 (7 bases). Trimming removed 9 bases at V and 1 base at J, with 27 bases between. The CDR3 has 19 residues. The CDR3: CASAAATWSGGGNTGELFF. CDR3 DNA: TGTGCCAGTGCAGCAGCCACCTGGTCAGGGGGAGGGAACACCGGGGAGCTGTTTTTT.

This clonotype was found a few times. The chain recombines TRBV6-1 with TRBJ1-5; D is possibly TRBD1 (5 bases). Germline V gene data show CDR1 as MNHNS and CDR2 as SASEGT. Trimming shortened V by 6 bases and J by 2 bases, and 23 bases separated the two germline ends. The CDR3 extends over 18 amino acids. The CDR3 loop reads CASSLREVVLIGNQPQHF. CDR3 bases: TGTGCCAGCAGCCTCAGGGAGGTGGTGCTGATTGGCAATCAGCCCCAGCATTTT.

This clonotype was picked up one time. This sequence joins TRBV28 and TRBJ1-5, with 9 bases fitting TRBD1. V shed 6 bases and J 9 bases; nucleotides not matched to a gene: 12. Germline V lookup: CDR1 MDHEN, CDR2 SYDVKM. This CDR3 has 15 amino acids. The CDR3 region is CASRSWDRVGMPQHF. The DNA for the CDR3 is TGTGCCAGCAGAAGCTGGGACAGGGTAGGAATGCCCCAGCATTTT. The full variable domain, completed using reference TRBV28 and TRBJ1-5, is DVKVTQSSRYLVKRTGEKVFLECVQDMDHENMFWYRQDPGLGLRLIYFSYDVKMKEKGDIPEGYSVSREKKERFSLILESASTNQTSMYLCASRSWDRVGMPQHFGDGTRLSIL.

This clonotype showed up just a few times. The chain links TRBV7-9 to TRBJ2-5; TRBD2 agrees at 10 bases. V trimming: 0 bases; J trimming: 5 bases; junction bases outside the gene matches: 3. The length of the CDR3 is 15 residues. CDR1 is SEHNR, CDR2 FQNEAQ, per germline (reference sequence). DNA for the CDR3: TGTGCCAGCAGCTTAGCACCGGGACTAGCGGAGACCCAGTACTTC. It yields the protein CASSLAPGLAETQYF.

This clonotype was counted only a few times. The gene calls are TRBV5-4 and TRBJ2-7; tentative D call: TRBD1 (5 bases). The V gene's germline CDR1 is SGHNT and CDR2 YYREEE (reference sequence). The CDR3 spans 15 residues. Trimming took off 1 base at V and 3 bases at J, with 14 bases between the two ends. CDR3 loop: CASSLKGKSLYEQYF. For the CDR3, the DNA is TGTGCCAGCAGCTTGAAGGGGAAGAGCCTCTACGAGCAGTACTTC. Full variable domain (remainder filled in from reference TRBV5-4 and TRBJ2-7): ETGVTQSPTHLIKTRGQQVTLRCSSQSGHNTVSWYQQALGQGPQFIFQYYREEENGRGNFPPRFSGLQFPNYSSELNVNALELDDSALYLCASSLKGKSLYEQYFGPGTRLTVT.

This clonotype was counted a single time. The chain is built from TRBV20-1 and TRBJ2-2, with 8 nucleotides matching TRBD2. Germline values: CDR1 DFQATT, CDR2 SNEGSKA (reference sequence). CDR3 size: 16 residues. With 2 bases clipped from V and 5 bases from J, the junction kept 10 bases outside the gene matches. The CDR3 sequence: CSARHHSGVETGELFF. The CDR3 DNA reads TGCAGTGCTAGACACCATAGCGGGGTAGAGACCGGGGAGCTGTTTTTT.

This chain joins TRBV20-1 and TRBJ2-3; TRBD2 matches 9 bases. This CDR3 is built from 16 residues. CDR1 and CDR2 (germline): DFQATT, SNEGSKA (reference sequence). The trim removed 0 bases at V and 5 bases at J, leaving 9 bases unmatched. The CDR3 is CSAREGAGGPRDTQYF. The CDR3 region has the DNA TGCAGTGCTAGAGAGGGCGCGGGAGGGCCGAGAGATACGCAGTATTTT.

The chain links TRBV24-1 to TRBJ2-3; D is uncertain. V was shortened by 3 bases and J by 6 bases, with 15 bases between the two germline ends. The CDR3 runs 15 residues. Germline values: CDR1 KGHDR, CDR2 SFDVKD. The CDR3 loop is CATSDKAAGWDTQYF. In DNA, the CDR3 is TGTGCCACCAGTGATAAGGCGGCCGGATGGGATACGCAGTATTTT.

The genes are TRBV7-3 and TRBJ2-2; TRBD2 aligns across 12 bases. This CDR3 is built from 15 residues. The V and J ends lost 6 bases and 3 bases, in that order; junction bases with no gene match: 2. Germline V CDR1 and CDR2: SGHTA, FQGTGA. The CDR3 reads CASRRLAGDTGELFF. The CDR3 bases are TGTGCCAGCAGAAGACTAGCGGGAGACACCGGGGAGCTGTTTTTT.

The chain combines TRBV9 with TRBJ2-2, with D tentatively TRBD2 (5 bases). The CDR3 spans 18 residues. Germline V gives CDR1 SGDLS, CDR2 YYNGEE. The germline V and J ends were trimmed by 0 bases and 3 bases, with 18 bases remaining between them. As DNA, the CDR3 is TGTGCCAGCAGCGTAGCGGGTCGGCGGGCGTTATACACCGGGGAGCTGTTTTTT. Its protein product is CASSVAGRRALYTGELFF.

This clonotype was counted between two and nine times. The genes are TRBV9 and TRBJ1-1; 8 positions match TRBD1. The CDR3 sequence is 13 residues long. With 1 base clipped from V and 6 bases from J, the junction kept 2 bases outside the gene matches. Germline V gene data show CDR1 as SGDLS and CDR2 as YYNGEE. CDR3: CASSVSGGPEAFF. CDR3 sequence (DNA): TGTGCCAGCAGCGTATCAGGGGGCCCTGAAGCTTTCTTT.

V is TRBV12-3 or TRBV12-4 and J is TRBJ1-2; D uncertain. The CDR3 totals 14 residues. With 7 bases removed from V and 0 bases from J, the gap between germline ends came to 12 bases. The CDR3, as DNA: TGTGCCAGCACCTGGACGGGAACTAACTATGGCTACACCTTC. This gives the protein CASTWTGTNYGYTF.

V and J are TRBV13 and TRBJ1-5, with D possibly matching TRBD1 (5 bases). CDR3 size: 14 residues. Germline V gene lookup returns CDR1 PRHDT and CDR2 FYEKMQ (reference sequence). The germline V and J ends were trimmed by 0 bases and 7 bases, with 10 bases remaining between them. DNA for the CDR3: TGTGCCAGCAGCTTAGGCGGGGGGGTGCAGCCCCAGCATTTT. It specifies CASSLGGGVQPQHF.

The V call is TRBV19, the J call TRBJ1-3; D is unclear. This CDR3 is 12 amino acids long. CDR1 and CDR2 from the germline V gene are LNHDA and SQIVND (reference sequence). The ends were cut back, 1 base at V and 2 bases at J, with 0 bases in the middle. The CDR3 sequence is CASSIAGNTIYF. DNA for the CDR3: TGTGCCAGTAGTATAGCTGGAAACACCATATATTTT.

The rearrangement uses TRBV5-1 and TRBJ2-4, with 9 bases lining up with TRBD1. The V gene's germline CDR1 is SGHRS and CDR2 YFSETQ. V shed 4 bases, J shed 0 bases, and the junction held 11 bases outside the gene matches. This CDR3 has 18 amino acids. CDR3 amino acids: CASSPTPGQGLAKNIQYF. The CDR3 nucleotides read TGCGCCAGCAGCCCCACTCCGGGACAGGGCTTAGCCAAAAACATTCAGTACTTC.

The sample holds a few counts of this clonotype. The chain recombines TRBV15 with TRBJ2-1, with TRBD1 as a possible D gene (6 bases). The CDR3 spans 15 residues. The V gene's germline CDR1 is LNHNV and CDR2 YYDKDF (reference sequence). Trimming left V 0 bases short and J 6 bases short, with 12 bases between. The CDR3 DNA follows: TGTGCCACCAGCAGAGATAGGGGGACAAGCAATGAGCAGTTCTTC. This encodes CATSRDRGTSNEQFF. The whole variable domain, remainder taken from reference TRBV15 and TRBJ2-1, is DAMVIQNPRYQVTQFGKPVTLSCSQTLNHNVMYWYQQKSSQAPKLLFHYYDKDFNNEADTPDNFQSRRPNTSFCFLDIRSPGLGDTAMYLCATSRDRGTSNEQFFGPGTRLTVL.

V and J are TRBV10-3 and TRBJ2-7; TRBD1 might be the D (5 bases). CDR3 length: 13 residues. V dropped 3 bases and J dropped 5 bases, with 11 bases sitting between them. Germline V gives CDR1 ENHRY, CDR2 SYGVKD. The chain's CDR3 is CAISEQELDEQYF. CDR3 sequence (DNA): TGTGCCATCAGTGAACAGGAATTAGACGAGCAGTACTTC.

CDR3 amino acids: CASSEGQGHWASIQYF. DNA for the CDR3: TGTGCCAGCAGCGAGGGACAGGGCCATTGGGCATCGATTCAGTACTTC. The chain has TRBV5-6 and TRBJ2-4; the match to TRBD1 covers 9 bases. V lost 4 bases to trimming and J lost 10 bases; unmatched junction nucleotides: 15. Germline V gene data show CDR1 as SGHDT and CDR2 as YYEEEE. The CDR3 contains 16 residues.

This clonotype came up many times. In DNA, the CDR3 is TGCGCCAGCAGCTTAGCCGCTCAGGCGGGCGGCTACACCTTC. Its translation is CASSLAAQAGGYTF. The chain links TRBV5-1 to TRBJ1-2; no clear D gene. Germline CDR1 reads SGHRS; CDR2 reads YFSETQ. The V end was cut by 2 bases, the J end by 8 bases, with 16 bases between. This CDR3 is built from 14 residues.

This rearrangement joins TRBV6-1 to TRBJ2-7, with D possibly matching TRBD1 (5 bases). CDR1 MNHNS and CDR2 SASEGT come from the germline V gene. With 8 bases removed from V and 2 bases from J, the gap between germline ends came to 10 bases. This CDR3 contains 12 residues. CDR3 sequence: CASRTPTYEQYF. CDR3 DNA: TGTGCCAGCCGGACACCGACCTACGAGCAGTACTTC.

For the CDR3, the DNA is TGCGCCAGCAGCCCTATAGTAACTCACAATGAGCAGTTCTTC. Protein: CASSPIVTHNEQFF. The chain combines TRBV5-1 with TRBJ2-1; D not resolved. CDR1 is SGHRS, CDR2 YFSETQ, per germline. The CDR3 sequence is 14 residues long. V lost 4 bases and J 5 bases, leaving 13 bases between the germline ends.